The rows below give T cell receptor beta chains drawn from one sample of a study of blood T cell repertoires in COVID-19. Assay used: immunoSEQ multiplex PCR; TCRdb lists only in-frame clones, some missing. The sample lists about 200,000 clones; roughly 87% were seen once. Sequenced: peripheral blood. These receptors were obtained from a man between 35 and 55 years old with active or convalescent COVID-19. CDR3s include the opening cysteine and the closing phenylalanine or tryptophan. A D gene is named only where the DNA matches it firmly. Clone size appears in some rows only: once, few, many, or a class for an expanded clone.

J,length,D,size,V,DNA,CDR3
TRBJ2-1,16,.,.,TRBV18,TGTGCCAGCTCACCACCGAGGCTTGCAACCTACAATGAGCAGTTCTTC,CASSPPRLATYNEQFF
TRBJ1-1,15,TRBD1,.,TRBV5-5,TGTGCCAGCGGACAGGGTCCCGAAGTGAACACTGAAGCTTTCTTT,CASGQGPEVNTEAFF
TRBJ2-6,20,.,once,TRBV2,TGTGCCAGCAGTGAAAGCCCGTTGGGTAGGGGATCGTCTGGGGCCAACGTCCTGACTTTC,CASSESPLGRGSSGANVLTF
TRBJ1-6,14,.,.,TRBV5-4,TGTGCCAGCAGCTTGGACAGGTTCAATTCACCCCTCCACTTT,CASSLDRFNSPLHF
TRBJ1-1,13,.,.,TRBV5-1,TGCGCCAGCAGTGGAGGAATGAACACTGAAGCTTTCTTT,CASSGGMNTEAFF
TRBJ2-6,15,.,.,TRBV25-1,TGTGCCAGCAGTGAATCCGGGGGTGGGGCCAACGTCCTGACTTTC,CASSESGGGANVLTF
TRBJ2-1,13,TRBD2,.,TRBV30,TGTGCCTGGGCCCTTATAGCGGGCGGGGAGCAGTTCTTC,CAWALIAGGEQFF
TRBJ2-1,16,.,once,TRBV3-1/TRBV3-2,TGTGCCAGCAGCCCGGACAACCCCATAAGTAAGAATGAGCAGTTCTTC,CASSPDNPISKNEQFF
TRBJ1-2,14,.,.,TRBV11-2,TGTGCCAGCATTCCCCTGCCAGGGCACTATGGCTACACCTTC,CASIPLPGHYGYTF
TRBJ2-1,13,.,.,TRBV18,TGTGCCAGCTCACCAGCTAAGGGGGTCGAGCAGTTCTTC,CASSPAKGVEQFF
TRBJ2-1,11,TRBD2,.,TRBV20-1,TGCAGTGCTTCTAGCGGGAGTAAGCAGTTCTTC,CSASSGSKQFF
TRBJ1-2,17,TRBD1,.,TRBV28,TGTGCCAGCATCACGATTACCCCGACAGGGGGCGCCTATGGCTACACCTTC,CASITITPTGGAYGYTF
TRBJ1-2,14,.,.,TRBV6-5,TGTGCCAGCAGTTACTCGAAGGGGCAGTATGGCTACACCTTC,CASSYSKGQYGYTF
TRBJ1-2,17,TRBD1,.,TRBV7-9,TGTGCCAGCAGCCCTCCCTCTCCCAGGGGGCGAATGCATGGCTACACCTTC,CASSPPSPRGRMHGYTF
TRBJ1-5,17,TRBD1,few,TRBV28,TGTGCCAGCATTGAGGGACAGGGATTGACGGGCAATCAGCCCCAGCATTTT,CASIEGQGLTGNQPQHF
TRBJ1-1,13,.,.,TRBV11-3,TGTGCCAGCAGCTTTAACAGGGACACTGAAGCTTTCTTT,CASSFNRDTEAFF
TRBJ2-7,14,.,.,TRBV27,TGTGCCAGCAGTTTATCAGGTCAGGGTGGCGAGCAGTACTTC,CASSLSGQGGEQYF
TRBJ1-2,10,.,few,TRBV29-1,TGCAGCGTTCGGGACTATGGCTACACCTTC,CSVRDYGYTF
TRBJ2-1,15,.,.,TRBV28,TGTGCCAGCAGTTTAGGACACCACTCCTACAATGAGCAGTTCTTC,CASSLGHHSYNEQFF
TRBJ2-3,14,TRBD2,.,TRBV5-1,TGCGCCAGCACCCGGACTAGCGTGACAGATACGCAGTATTTT,CASTRTSVTDTQYF
TRBJ1-1,14,.,.,TRBV2,TGTGCCAGCAGTACAGGGATGGGGCGCACTGAAGCTTTCTTT,CASSTGMGRTEAFF
TRBJ1-4,14,.,.,TRBV5-6,TGTGCCAGCAGCTTGGCACAGGCCGATGAAAAACTGTTTTTT,CASSLAQADEKLFF
TRBJ2-5,15,.,once,TRBV5-5,TGTGCCAGCAGCTTGCTGAGGACAGACAAAGAGACCCAGTACTTC,CASSLLRTDKETQYF
TRBJ2-5,14,TRBD2,.,TRBV3-1/TRBV3-2,TGTGCCAGCTGTAAGCGGGGGTCGGAAGAGACCCAGTACTTC,CASCKRGSEETQYF